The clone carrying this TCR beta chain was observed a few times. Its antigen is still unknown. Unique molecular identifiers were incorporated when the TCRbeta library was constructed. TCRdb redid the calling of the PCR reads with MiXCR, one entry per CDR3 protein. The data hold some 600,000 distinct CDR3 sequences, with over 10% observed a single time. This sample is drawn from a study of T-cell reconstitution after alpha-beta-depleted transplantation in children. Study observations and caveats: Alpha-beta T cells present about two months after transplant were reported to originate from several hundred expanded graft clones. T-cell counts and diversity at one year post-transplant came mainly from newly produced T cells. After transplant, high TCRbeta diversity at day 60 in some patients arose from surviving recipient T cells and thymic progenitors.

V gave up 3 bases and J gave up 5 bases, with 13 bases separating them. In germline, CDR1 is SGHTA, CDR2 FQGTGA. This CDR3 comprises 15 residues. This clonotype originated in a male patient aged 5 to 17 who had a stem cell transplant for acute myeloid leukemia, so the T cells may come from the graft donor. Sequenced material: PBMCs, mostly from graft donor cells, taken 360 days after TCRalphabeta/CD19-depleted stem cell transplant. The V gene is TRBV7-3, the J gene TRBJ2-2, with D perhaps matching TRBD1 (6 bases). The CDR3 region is CASSFDRRSTGELFF. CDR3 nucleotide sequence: TGTGCCAGCAGCTTCGACAGGAGGTCAACCGGGGAGCTGTTTTTT.